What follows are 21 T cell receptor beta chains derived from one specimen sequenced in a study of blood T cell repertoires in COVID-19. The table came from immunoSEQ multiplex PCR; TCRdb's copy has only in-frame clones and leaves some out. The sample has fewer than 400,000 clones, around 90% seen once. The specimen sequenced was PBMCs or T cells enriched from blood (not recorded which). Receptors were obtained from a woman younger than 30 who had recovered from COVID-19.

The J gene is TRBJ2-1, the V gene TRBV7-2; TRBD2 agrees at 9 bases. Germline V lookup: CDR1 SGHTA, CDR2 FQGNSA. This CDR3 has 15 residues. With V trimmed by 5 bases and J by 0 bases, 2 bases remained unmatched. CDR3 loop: CASSETSGSYNEQFF. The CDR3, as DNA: TGTGCCAGCAGCGAGACTAGCGGCTCCTACAATGAGCAGTTCTTC.

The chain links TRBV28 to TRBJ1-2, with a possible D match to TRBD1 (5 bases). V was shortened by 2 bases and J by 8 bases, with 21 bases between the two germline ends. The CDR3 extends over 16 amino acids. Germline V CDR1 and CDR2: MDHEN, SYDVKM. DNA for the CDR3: TGTGCCAGCAGTTTAGGTTTAGGACAAGCCCTTCTCGGCTACACCTTC. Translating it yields CASSLGLGQALLGYTF.

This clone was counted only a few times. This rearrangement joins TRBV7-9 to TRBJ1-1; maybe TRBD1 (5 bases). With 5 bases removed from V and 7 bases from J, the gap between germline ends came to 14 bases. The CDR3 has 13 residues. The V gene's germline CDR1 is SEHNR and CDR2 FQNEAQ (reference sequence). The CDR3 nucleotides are TGTGCCAGCAGCCCGCCCCAGGGCGATGAAGCTTTCTTT. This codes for CASSPPQGDEAFF.

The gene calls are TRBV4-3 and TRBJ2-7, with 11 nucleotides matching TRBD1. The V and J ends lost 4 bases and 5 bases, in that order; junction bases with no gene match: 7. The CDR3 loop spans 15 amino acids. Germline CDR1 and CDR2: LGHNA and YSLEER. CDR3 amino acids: CASSPSGQGADEQYF. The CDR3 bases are TGCGCCAGCAGCCCTTCCGGACAGGGGGCGGACGAGCAGTACTTC.

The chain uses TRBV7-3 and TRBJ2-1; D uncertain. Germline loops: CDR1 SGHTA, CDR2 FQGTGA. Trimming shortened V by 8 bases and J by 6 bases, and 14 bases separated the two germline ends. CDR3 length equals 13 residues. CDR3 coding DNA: TGTGCCAGCTCGCGAGGTACTGTCAATGAGCAGTTCTTC. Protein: CASSRGTVNEQFF.

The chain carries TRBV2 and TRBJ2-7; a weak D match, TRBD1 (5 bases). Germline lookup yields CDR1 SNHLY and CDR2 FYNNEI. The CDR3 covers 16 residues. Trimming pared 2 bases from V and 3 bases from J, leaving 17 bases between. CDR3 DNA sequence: TGTGCCAGCAGTGAATATCAGGGCCTCACGGGCTACGAGCAGTACTTC. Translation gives CASSEYQGLTGYEQYF.

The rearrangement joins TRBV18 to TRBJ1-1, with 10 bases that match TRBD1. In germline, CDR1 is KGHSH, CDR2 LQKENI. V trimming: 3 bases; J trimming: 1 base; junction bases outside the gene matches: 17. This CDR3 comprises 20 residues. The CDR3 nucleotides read TGTGCCAGCTCACCTTTTAGGCCGGGACAGGGGAAGATGCCGAACACTGAAGCTTTCTTT. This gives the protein CASSPFRPGQGKMPNTEAFF.

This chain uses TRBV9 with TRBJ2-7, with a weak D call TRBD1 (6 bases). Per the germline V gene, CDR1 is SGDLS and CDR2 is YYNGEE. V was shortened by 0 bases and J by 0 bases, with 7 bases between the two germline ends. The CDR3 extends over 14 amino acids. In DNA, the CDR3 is TGTGCCAGCAGCGTAGGGGACAACTCCTACGAGCAGTACTTC. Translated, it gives CASSVGDNSYEQYF.

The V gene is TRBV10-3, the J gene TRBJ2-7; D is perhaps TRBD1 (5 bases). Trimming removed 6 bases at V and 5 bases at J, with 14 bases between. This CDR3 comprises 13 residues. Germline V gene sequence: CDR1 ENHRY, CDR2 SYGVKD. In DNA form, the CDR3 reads TGTGCCATCAGGGCGGACATTGCGGACGAGCAGTACTTC. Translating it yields CAIRADIADEQYF.

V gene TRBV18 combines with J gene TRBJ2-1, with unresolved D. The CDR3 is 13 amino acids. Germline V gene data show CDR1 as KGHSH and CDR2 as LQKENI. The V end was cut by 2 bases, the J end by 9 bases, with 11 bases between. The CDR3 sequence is CASSPDWATEQFF. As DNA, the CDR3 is TGTGCCAGCTCACCAGATTGGGCTACTGAGCAGTTCTTC. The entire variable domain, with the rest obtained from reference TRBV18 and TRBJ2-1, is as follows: NAGVMQNPRHLVRRRGQEARLRCSPMKGHSHVYWYRQLPEEGLKFMVYLQKENIIDESGMPKERFSAEFPKEGPSILRIQQVVRGDSAAYFCASSPDWATEQFFGPGTRLTVL.

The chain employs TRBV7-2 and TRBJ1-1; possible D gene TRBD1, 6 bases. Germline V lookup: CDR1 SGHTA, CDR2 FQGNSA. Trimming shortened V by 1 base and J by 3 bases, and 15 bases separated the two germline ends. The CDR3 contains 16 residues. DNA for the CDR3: TGTGCCAGCAGCTTAGGCCATGGGACAACCCACACTGAAGCTTTCTTT. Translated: CASSLGHGTTHTEAFF.

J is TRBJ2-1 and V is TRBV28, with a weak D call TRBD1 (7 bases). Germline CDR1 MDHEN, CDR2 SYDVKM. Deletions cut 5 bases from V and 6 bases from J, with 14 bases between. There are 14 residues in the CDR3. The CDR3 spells CASSRHQGGNEQFF. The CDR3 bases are TGTGCCAGCAGTCGCCATCAGGGGGGCAATGAGCAGTTCTTC.

In DNA form, the CDR3 reads TGTGCCAGCAGCCCAGGCAACGGCATTGTAAGTGAGCAGTTCTTC. It is translated as CASSPGNGIVSEQFF. The chain couples TRBV7-9 to TRBJ2-1, with D unclear. The CDR3 runs to 15 residues. V lost 5 bases and J lost 9, with 20 bases in between. The germline V gene has CDR1 SEHNR and CDR2 FQNEAQ (reference sequence). The full variable domain, with the rest looked up from reference TRBV7-9 and TRBJ2-1, is DTGVSQNPRHKITKRGQNVTFRCDPISEHNRLYWYRQTLGQGPEFLTYFQNEAQLEKSRLLSDRFSAERPKGSFSTLEIQRTEQGDSAMYLCASSPGNGIVSEQFFGPGTRLTVL.

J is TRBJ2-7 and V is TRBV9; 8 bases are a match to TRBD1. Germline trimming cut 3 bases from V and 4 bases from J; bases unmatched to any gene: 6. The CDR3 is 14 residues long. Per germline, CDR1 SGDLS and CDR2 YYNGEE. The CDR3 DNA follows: TGTGCCAGCAGCGCCGACAGGGGCGGGTACGAGCAGTACTTC. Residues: CASSADRGGYEQYF.

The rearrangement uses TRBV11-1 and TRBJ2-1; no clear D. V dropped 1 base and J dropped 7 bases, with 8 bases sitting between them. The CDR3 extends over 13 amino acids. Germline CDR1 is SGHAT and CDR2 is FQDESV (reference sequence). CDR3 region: CASSLGPPNEQFF. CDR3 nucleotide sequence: TGTGCCAGCAGCTTAGGGCCACCTAATGAGCAGTTCTTC.

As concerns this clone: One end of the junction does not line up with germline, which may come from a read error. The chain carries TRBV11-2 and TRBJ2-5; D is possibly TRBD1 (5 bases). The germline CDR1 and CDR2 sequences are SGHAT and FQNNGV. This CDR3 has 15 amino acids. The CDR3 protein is CASSLDRGGQETQYF. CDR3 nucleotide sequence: TGTGCCAGCAGCCTAGATAGGGGCGGCCAAGAGACCCAGTACTTC.

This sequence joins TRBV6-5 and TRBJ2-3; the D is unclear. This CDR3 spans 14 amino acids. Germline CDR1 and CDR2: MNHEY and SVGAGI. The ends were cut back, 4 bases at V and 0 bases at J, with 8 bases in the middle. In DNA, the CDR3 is TGTGCCAGCAGTTCGACGACTAGCACAGATACGCAGTATTTT. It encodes CASSSTTSTDTQYF.

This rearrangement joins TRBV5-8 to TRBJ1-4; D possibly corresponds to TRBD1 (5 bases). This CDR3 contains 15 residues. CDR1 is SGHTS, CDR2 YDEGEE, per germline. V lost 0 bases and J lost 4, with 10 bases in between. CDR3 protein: CASSLGQGGNEKLFF. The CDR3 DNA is TGTGCCAGCAGCTTGGGGCAGGGTGGTAATGAAAAACTGTTTTTT.

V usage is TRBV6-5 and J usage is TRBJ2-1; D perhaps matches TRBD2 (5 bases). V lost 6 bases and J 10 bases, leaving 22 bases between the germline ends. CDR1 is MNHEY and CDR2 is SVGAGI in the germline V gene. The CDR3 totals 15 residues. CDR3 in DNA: TGTGCCAGCAGCTTAAGCGGTTCCCAGGCGTGGGAGCAGTTCTTC. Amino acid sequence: CASSLSGSQAWEQFF.

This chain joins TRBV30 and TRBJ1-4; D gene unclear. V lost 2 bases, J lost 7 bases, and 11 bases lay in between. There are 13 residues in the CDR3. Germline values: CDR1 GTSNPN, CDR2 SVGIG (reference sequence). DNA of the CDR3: TGTGCCTGGAGTAGTACAGACCGTGAAAAACTGTTTTTT. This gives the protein CAWSSTDREKLFF.

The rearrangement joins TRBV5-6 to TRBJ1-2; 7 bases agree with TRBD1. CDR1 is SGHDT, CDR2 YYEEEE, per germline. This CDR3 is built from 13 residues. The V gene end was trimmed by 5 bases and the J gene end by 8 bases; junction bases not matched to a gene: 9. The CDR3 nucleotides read TGTGCCAGCAGACCTCAAGGGGGCTGGGGCTACACCTTC. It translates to CASRPQGGWGYTF.